This T cell receptor (beta chain) was found in a study of T cell changes during pregnancy in multiple sclerosis. Here immunoSEQ multiplex PCR was the method, and the copy in TCRdb shows in-frame clones only, minus some. This sample yields 80,000 to 130,000 clones, of which approximately 90% are seen a single time; more than 0.95% belongs to the top ten. This CDR3 comprises 12 residues. Germline V gene data show CDR1 as SEHNR and CDR2 as FQNEAQ (reference sequence). Deletions cut 1 base from V and 14 bases from J, with 9 bases between. The sample consisted of peripheral blood, taken in the second trimester of pregnancy. This chain uses TRBV7-9 with TRBJ1-6; D uncertain. This clonotype originated in a female donor with multiple sclerosis, enrolled in a pregnancy study. The CDR3: CASSLVLAALHF. The CDR3 DNA reads TGTGCCAGCAGCTTAGTGCTTGCGGCCCTCCACTTT. The full variable domain, rest sourced from reference TRBV7-9 and TRBJ1-6, is DTGVSQNPRHKITKRGQNVTFRCDPISEHNRLYWYRQTLGQGPEFLTYFQNEAQLEKSRLLSDRFSAERPKGSFSTLEIQRTEQGDSAMYLCASSLVLAALHFGNGTRLTVT.